The 4 T cell receptor beta chains below all came from one sample that was sequenced in a study of cytomegalovirus exposure and HLA in healthy donors. The PCR ran on 60 Vbeta and 13 Jbeta primers. Clones were sequenced by immunoSEQ multiplex PCR, and TCRdb holds only the in-frame ones, with some missing. The sample has some 80,000 clones; around 76% are singletons. Sample: PBMCs. These receptors were obtained from a man younger than 30 in good health and CMV-seropositive.

The rearrangement links TRBV6-1 to TRBJ2-4, with 12 bases aligning to TRBD2. CDR3 size: 19 residues. V was pared by 4 bases and J by 2 bases, with 12 bases of the junction left unmatched. Germline assignment: CDR1 MNHNS and CDR2 SASEGT. The CDR3 DNA reads as TGTGCCAGCAGTGGACTAGCGGGAGACGGAAGTGTGTCCAAAAACATTCAGTACTTC. Translated: CASSGLAGDGSVSKNIQYF.

This clone was detected only a few times. The chain employs TRBV4-1 and TRBJ2-1; TRBD2 is a possible D gene (6 bases). CDR3 size: 14 residues. V lost 8 bases, J lost 7 bases, and 18 bases lay in between. CDR1 MGHRA and CDR2 YSYEKL come from the germline V gene. CDR3: CASRSGMGSNEQFF. CDR3 nucleotides: TGCGCCAGCCGTAGCGGTATGGGTTCTAATGAGCAGTTCTTC.

The chain links TRBV9 to TRBJ2-5, with a weak D call TRBD1 (6 bases). The CDR3 is 13 residues long. Germline-derived CDR1 and CDR2 are SGDLS and YYNGEE. V was shortened by 4 bases and J by 5 bases, with 12 bases between the two germline ends. Here the CDR3 reads CASSSQGAETQYF. The CDR3 region has the DNA TGTGCCAGCAGCTCACAGGGTGCGGAGACCCAGTACTTC.

This clone was seen a handful of times. The rearrangement joins TRBV13 to TRBJ2-7, with 7 bases aligning to TRBD1. The CDR3 is 15 residues long. From germline, CDR1 is PRHDT and CDR2 FYEKMQ (reference sequence). V shed 5 bases and J 1 base; nucleotides not matched to a gene: 8. CDR3 nucleotide sequence: TGTGCCAGCAGCGCATGGGACAGAGATTCCTACGAGCAGTACTTC. Translation gives CASSAWDRDSYEQYF.